The T cell receptor beta chain described here comes from a study of blood T cell repertoires in COVID-19. Across the study: In each case, the material was cDNA or gDNA derived from T cells, B-cell-depleted T cells, or PBMCs.

Clones were read by immunoSEQ multiplex PCR, and TCRdb kept only the in-frame ones, dropping some. The repertoire holds some 180,000 clones, with 83% as singletons. Deletions cut 1 base from V and 2 bases from J, with 10 bases between. The CDR3 loop spans 15 amino acids. Germline V gene lookup returns CDR1 SGHDN and CDR2 FVKESK. A few counts support this clone. V usage is TRBV14 and J usage is TRBJ2-3, with a tentative D call TRBD1 (6 bases). Sequencing was carried out using peripheral blood. This sequence was found in a woman aged 80 or older with acute or convalescent COVID-19. The CDR3 sequence: CASSQVTGYTDTQYF. The CDR3 nucleotides are TGTGCCAGCAGCCAAGTCACAGGGTACACAGATACGCAGTATTTT.